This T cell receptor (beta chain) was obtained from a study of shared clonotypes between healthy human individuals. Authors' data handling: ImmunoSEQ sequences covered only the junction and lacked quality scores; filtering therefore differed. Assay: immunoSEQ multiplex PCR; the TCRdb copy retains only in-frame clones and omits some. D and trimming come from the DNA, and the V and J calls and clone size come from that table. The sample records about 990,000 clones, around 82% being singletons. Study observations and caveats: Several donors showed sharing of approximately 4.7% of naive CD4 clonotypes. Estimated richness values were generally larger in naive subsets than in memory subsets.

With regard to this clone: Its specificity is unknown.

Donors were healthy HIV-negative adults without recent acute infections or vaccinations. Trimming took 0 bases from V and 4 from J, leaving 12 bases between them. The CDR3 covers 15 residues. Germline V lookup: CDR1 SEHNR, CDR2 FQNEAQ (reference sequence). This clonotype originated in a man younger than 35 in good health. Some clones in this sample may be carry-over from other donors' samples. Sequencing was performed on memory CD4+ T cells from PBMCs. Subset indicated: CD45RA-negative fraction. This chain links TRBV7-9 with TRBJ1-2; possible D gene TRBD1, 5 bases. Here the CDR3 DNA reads TGTGCCAGCAGCTTAGCGATGGGGGACGCCTATGGCTACACCTTC. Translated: CASSLAMGDAYGYTF.